Shown below are 23 T cell receptor beta chains from a single sample sequenced in a study of vaccination effects on CD4 cells after COVID-19. Antigen-specific CD4+ T cell clonotypes were called by their expansion after viral peptide-pool culture in ViraFEST. Upon completion of about ten days in culture, CD4+ T cells were isolated. TCRdb keeps only in-frame clones here, not all; method: immunoSEQ multiplex PCR. The data show 20,000 to 25,000 clones, with around 70% seen just once and approximately 12% held by the top ten. Antigen specificity for these receptors is unknown. The sample in question was CD4+ T cells from PBMCs cultured with HCoV-229E spike peptides, obtained before COVID-19 vaccination. The receptors were gathered from a human donor who received a COVID-19 vaccine.

The chain links TRBV4-1 to TRBJ1-3; 9 bases map to TRBD1. Germline V gene lookup returns CDR1 MGHRA and CDR2 YSYEKL. The CDR3 is 16 amino acids. The V gene end was trimmed by 4 bases and the J gene end by 1 base; junction bases not matched to a gene: 5. CDR3 sequence reads: CASSRTGAISGNTIYF. In DNA form, the CDR3 reads TGCGCCAGCAGCCGGACAGGGGCTATATCTGGAAACACCATATATTTT.

This chain joins TRBV4-2 and TRBJ2-3, with D possibly being TRBD2 (5 bases). V lost 1 base, J lost 6 bases, and 17 bases lay in between. The germline V gene encodes CDR1 LGHNA and CDR2 YNFKEQ. There are 16 residues in the CDR3. CDR3 sequence reads: CASSQGSIRTGDTQYF. The CDR3 DNA follows: TGTGCCAGCAGCCAAGGAAGCATACGGACGGGGGATACGCAGTATTTT.

The rearrangement uses TRBV12-3 or TRBV12-4 and TRBJ2-5, with D unresolved. CDR3 size: 13 residues. The V end was cut by 4 bases, the J end by 2 bases, with 8 bases between. CDR3 in amino acids: CASSYTGQETQYF. The CDR3 DNA reads TGTGCCAGCAGTTACACTGGGCAAGAGACCCAGTACTTC.

The chain uses TRBV27 and TRBJ2-5; 9 bases match TRBD2. The germline V gene has CDR1 MNHEY and CDR2 SMNVEV (reference sequence). CDR3 length equals 16 residues. Unmatched junction bases numbered 8, after V lost 1 base and J lost 5 bases. The CDR3 reads CASSLWASGKRETQYF. DNA of the CDR3: TGTGCCAGCAGTTTATGGGCTAGCGGGAAGAGGGAGACCCAGTACTTC.

The chain uses TRBV10-3 and TRBJ1-4; no clear D gene. This CDR3 has 12 residues. V gave up 0 bases and J gave up 7 bases, with 3 bases separating them. Germline V lookup: CDR1 ENHRY, CDR2 SYGVKD. CDR3 bases: TGTGCCATCAGTGAGTCGAGTGAAAAACTGTTTTTT. It encodes CAISESSEKLFF.

CDR3 sequence reads: CASSPPNKKTGYTGELFF. For the CDR3, the DNA is TGTGCCAGCTCACCGCCAAATAAAAAGACAGGTTACACCGGGGAGCTGTTTTTT. The J gene is TRBJ2-2, the V gene TRBV18; tentative D call: TRBD1 (6 bases). The CDR3 contains 18 residues. CDR1 and CDR2 from the germline V gene are KGHSH and LQKENI. V lost 3 bases and J 3 bases, leaving 20 bases between the germline ends.

This clone was counted a few times. The V gene is TRBV29-1, the J gene TRBJ1-2; D is possibly TRBD1 (6 bases). The CDR3 length is 13 residues. Germline V lookup: CDR1 SQVTM, CDR2 ANQGSEA. With 5 bases removed from V and 9 bases from J, the gap between germline ends came to 19 bases. In nucleotides, the CDR3 is TGCAGCGTTCCCTTACTTGACAGGAGGAGCTACACCTTC. The encoded protein is CSVPLLDRRSYTF.

This rearrangement joins TRBV6-5 to TRBJ2-1; TRBD1 might be the D (6 bases). The CDR3 is made up of 15 amino acids. The germline gives CDR1 MNHEY, CDR2 SVGAGI. Trimming pared 6 bases from V and 6 bases from J, leaving 18 bases between. CDR3 in DNA: TGTGCCAGCAGGGATTCCGGGACACTCTTCAATGAGCAGTTCTTC. Amino acids: CASRDSGTLFNEQFF.

V is TRBV2 and J is TRBJ1-1, with D maybe TRBD1 (6 bases). Germline CDR1 SNHLY, CDR2 FYNNEI. The CDR3 sequence is 11 residues long. V dropped 5 bases and J dropped 7 bases, with 8 bases sitting between them. The CDR3 DNA follows: TGTGCCAGCAGTTCGGACAGTGAAGCTTTCTTT. Translating it yields CASSSDSEAFF.

V gene TRBV18 combines with J gene TRBJ2-7, with 12 bases that match TRBD2. Trimming at V came to 3 bases and at J to 1 base, leaving 4 bases not matched to a gene. This CDR3 region has 16 residues. Germline assignment: CDR1 KGHSH and CDR2 LQKENI. CDR3 in amino acids: CASSPGTSGGSYEQYF. CDR3 nucleotide sequence: TGTGCCAGCTCACCGGGTACTAGCGGGGGGTCCTACGAGCAGTACTTC.

Here the CDR3 reads CASSPLMTGDQETQYF. The CDR3 DNA reads as TGCGCCAGCAGCCCCCTAATGACGGGGGACCAAGAGACCCAGTACTTC. The genes are TRBV4-1 and TRBJ2-5, with a weak D call TRBD2 (6 bases). This CDR3 contains 16 residues. V shed 4 bases and J shed 0 bases, with 15 bases lying between them. From germline, CDR1 is MGHRA and CDR2 YSYEKL.

This clone is a singleton in its sample. The V call is TRBV5-6, the J call TRBJ1-2, with a possible D match to TRBD1 (5 bases). V dropped 1 base and J dropped 4 bases, with 11 bases sitting between them. This CDR3 has 14 residues. The germline V gene encodes CDR1 SGHDT and CDR2 YYEEEE. The CDR3 bases are TGTGCCAGCAGCTTGCAGGGAAATTTCTATGGCTACACCTTC. Translating it yields CASSLQGNFYGYTF. The whole variable domain, remainder taken from reference TRBV5-6 and TRBJ1-2, is DAGVTQSPTHLIKTRGQQVTLRCSPKSGHDTVSWYQQALGQGPQFIFQYYEEEERQRGNFPDRFSGHQFPNYSSELNVNALLLGDSALYLCASSLQGNFYGYTFGSGTRLTVV.

J is TRBJ2-5 and V is TRBV18; TRBD2 matches at 14 bases. Per the germline V gene, CDR1 is KGHSH and CDR2 is LQKENI. There are 16 residues in the CDR3. Unmatched junction bases numbered 6, after V lost 4 bases and J lost 5 bases. The CDR3 region has the DNA TGTGCCAGCTCACTATCGGGGACTAGCGGGAGTGAGACCCAGTACTTC. It translates to CASSLSGTSGSETQYF. Full variable domain (rest looked up from reference TRBV18 and TRBJ2-5): NAGVMQNPRHLVRRRGQEARLRCSPMKGHSHVYWYRQLPEEGLKFMVYLQKENIIDESGMPKERFSAEFPKEGPSILRIQQVVRGDSAAYFCASSLSGTSGSETQYFGPGTRLLVL.

This clone appeared a few times. V is TRBV5-1 and J is TRBJ2-4, with a possible D match to TRBD2 (6 bases). The V end was cut by 0 bases, the J end by 2 bases, with 24 bases between. Germline V gene lookup returns CDR1 SGHRS and CDR2 YFSETQ. This CDR3 comprises 20 residues. CDR3 in amino acids: CASSLATLGGEPISKNIQYF. Here the CDR3 DNA reads TGCGCCAGCAGCTTGGCCACTCTCGGCGGGGAACCTATTTCCAAAAACATTCAGTACTTC.

The rearrangement joins TRBV7-2 to TRBJ2-1; 14 bases align to TRBD2. V shed 5 bases, J shed 1 base, and the junction held 10 bases outside the gene matches. The CDR3 spans 19 residues. Looked up from germline, CDR1 is SGHTA and CDR2 is FQGNSA. The chain's CDR3 is CASSARLAGGPKSYNEQFF. CDR3 in DNA: TGTGCCAGCAGCGCGCGACTAGCGGGGGGGCCGAAGTCCTACAATGAGCAGTTCTTC.

This chain connects TRBV21-1 to TRBJ1-2; TRBD1, as called in the table, went unchecked against the DNA. TRBV21-1 is a pseudogene locus. This CDR3 is built from 13 residues. The CDR3 bases are TGTGCCAGCAGCAAAAGGGACAGCTATGGCTACACCTTC. Translation gives CASSKRDSYGYTF.

The rearrangement uses TRBV4-2 and TRBJ2-7, with D maybe TRBD1 (6 bases). This CDR3 region has 13 residues. The V gene's germline CDR1 is LGHNA and CDR2 YNFKEQ. Trimming took 2 bases from V and 4 from J, leaving 9 bases between them. The CDR3 protein is CASSQMDRYEQYF. CDR3 in DNA: TGTGCCAGCAGCCAAATGGACAGATACGAGCAGTACTTC.

CDR3 nucleotide sequence: TGTGCCAGCAGCTTAGTCGGGGCCTACGAGCAGTACTTC. It yields the protein CASSLVGAYEQYF. The V gene is TRBV7-9, the J gene TRBJ2-7; D possibly corresponds to TRBD2 (5 bases). Trimming took off 1 base at V and 2 bases at J, with 6 bases between the two ends. The CDR3 loop spans 13 amino acids. Germline V gene lookup returns CDR1 SEHNR and CDR2 FQNEAQ (reference sequence). The full variable domain, completed using reference TRBV7-9 and TRBJ2-7, is DTGVSQNPRHKITKRGQNVTFRCDPISEHNRLYWYRQTLGQGPEFLTYFQNEAQLEKSRLLSDRFSAERPKGSFSTLEIQRTEQGDSAMYLCASSLVGAYEQYFGPGTRLTVT.

This chain uses TRBV18 with TRBJ1-5; 11 bases match TRBD1. Trimming took 3 bases from V and 0 from J; bases not matched to a gene: 4. The CDR3 spans 17 residues. Germline assignment: CDR1 KGHSH and CDR2 LQKENI. The CDR3 here is CASSPPGTGGSNQPQHF. The CDR3 bases are TGTGCCAGCTCACCTCCGGGGACAGGGGGTAGCAATCAGCCCCAGCATTTT.

V usage is TRBV13 and J usage is TRBJ1-2; D remains ambiguous. Trimming pared 5 bases from V and 5 bases from J, leaving 12 bases between. This CDR3 has 13 amino acids. Germline assignment: CDR1 PRHDT and CDR2 FYEKMQ (reference sequence). CDR3 sequence reads: CASSIFRSYGYTF. For the CDR3, the DNA is TGTGCCAGCAGCATATTCAGGAGTTATGGCTACACCTTC. The variable domain in full, with the rest retrieved from reference TRBV13 and TRBJ1-2, is AAGVIQSPRHLIKEKRETATLKCYPIPRHDTVYWYQQGPGQDPQFLISFYEKMQSDKGSIPDRFSAQQFSDYHSELNMSSLELGDSALYFCASSIFRSYGYTFGSGTRLTVV.

The J gene is TRBJ2-6, the V gene TRBV28; D perhaps matches TRBD2 (5 bases). Germline-derived CDR1 and CDR2 are MDHEN and SYDVKM. V was pared by 7 bases and J by 0 bases, with 7 bases between. This CDR3 is built from 14 residues. This CDR3 reads CASNDYSGANVLTF. CDR3 sequence (DNA): TGTGCCAGCAATGACTACTCTGGGGCCAACGTCCTGACTTTC.

V usage is TRBV4-1 and J usage is TRBJ2-1; 8 bases are shared with TRBD2. This CDR3 has 19 residues. Losses at the gene ends were 1 base for V and 4 bases for J; bases not matched to a gene: 15. CDR1 and CDR2 (germline): MGHRA, YSYEKL. The CDR3 DNA reads as TGCGCCAGCAGCCAAGTTCCGGGGGGGGTCCAGGCCCCTTACAATGAGCAGTTCTTC. It encodes CASSQVPGGVQAPYNEQFF.

The chain couples TRBV18 to TRBJ2-5; tentatively, D is TRBD1 (5 bases). V lost 2 bases to trimming and J lost 0 bases, with 13 bases between them. The germline CDR1 and CDR2 sequences are KGHSH and LQKENI. The CDR3 length is 16 residues. CDR3 amino acids: CASSPGRQWNQETQYF. DNA of the CDR3: TGTGCCAGCTCACCAGGGCGACAGTGGAACCAAGAGACCCAGTACTTC.